These T cell receptor beta chains were read from a single sample in a study of blood T cell repertoires in COVID-19. TCRdb keeps only in-frame clones here, not all; method: immunoSEQ multiplex PCR. The data hold a few hundred thousand clones, with roughly 84% observed a single time. Material: peripheral blood. These receptor sequences come from a woman under 30 with acute or convalescent COVID-19. CDR3s include the opening cysteine and the closing phenylalanine or tryptophan. D genes are given only for firm matches. Clone size, where shown, is once, few, many, or a class for clones that have expanded.

TRBV19,.,.,TRBJ2-7,TGTGCCAGTAGTCAGGAAATATTCTCCTACGAGCAGTACTTC,CASSQEIFSYEQYF
TRBV1,.,few,TRBJ2-5,TGCACCAGGGGAAGCGGACTTGTTCTGGAGACCCAGTACTTC,CTRGSGLVLETQYF
TRBV5-6,TRBD2,few,TRBJ2-7,TGTGCCAGCAGCCAAGAAGCGGGAGGGGCCTACGAGCAGTACTTC,CASSQEAGGAYEQYF
TRBV29-1,.,.,TRBJ1-1,TGCAGCGTTGTACCTCAGGGATTTAACACTGAAGCTTTCTTT,CSVVPQGFNTEAFF
TRBV5-6,TRBD2,.,TRBJ2-7,TGTGCCAGCAGCTTGACGCTAGCGGGAGTTTTCTACGAGCAGTACTTC,CASSLTLAGVFYEQYF
TRBV5-1,TRBD2,.,TRBJ2-5,TGCGCCAGCAGCCCCGGGACTAGCGAACAAGAGACCCAGTACTTC,CASSPGTSEQETQYF
TRBV10-3,TRBD2,.,TRBJ2-7,TGTGCCATCAGATCTAGCGGGAGGTCCCCCTACGAGCAGTACTTC,CAIRSSGRSPYEQYF
TRBV7-2,TRBD2,.,TRBJ2-1,TGTGCCAGCAGCTTAGGGACTAGCATCAATGAGCAGTTCTTC,CASSLGTSINEQFF
TRBV5-1,.,.,TRBJ2-5,TGCGCCAGCAGCTTCCCAGGCGCGGAGACCCAGTACTTC,CASSFPGAETQYF
TRBV7-9,TRBD2,.,TRBJ2-7,TGTGCCAGCAGCCCAAGCCCCGGGACTAGCGGGAGTCGGTACGAGCAGTACTTC,CASSPSPGTSGSRYEQYF
TRBV30,.,.,TRBJ1-4,TGTGCCTGGAGTGTCCTCGGGGGGGCGAGGGAAAAACTGTTTTTT,CAWSVLGGAREKLFF
TRBV6-5,TRBD2,once,TRBJ2-1,TGTGCCAGCGATATCCCCTATTGGGGGGGCAATGAGCAGTTCTTC,CASDIPYWGGNEQFF
TRBV7-9,.,.,TRBJ2-1,TGTGCCAGCAGCCCAAAGTCCAGTCGCAATGAGCAGTTCTTC,CASSPKSSRNEQFF
TRBV5-4,.,.,TRBJ2-5,TGTGCCAGCACAATAAGCGGCGGGGCCCGAGAGACCCAGTACTTC,CASTISGGARETQYF
TRBV2,.,.,TRBJ2-3,TGTGCCAGCATCCAAGGGGTAACTAGCACAGATACGCAGTATTTT,CASIQGVTSTDTQYF
TRBV5-1,.,.,TRBJ1-3,TGCGCCAGCAGCTTGGGACAGAACTCTGGAAACACCATATATTTT,CASSLGQNSGNTIYF
TRBV6-1,.,.,TRBJ1-2,TGTGCCAGCAGCGGGGACTATGGCTACACCTTC,CASSGDYGYTF
TRBV10-3,.,.,TRBJ1-2,TGTGCCATCAGTGAGGGGGCAGCGACTAACTATGGCTACACCTTC,CAISEGAATNYGYTF
TRBV13,TRBD2,.,TRBJ2-1,TGTGCCAGCAGGTCAGCGGGGGGGACTTGGGGTGAGCAGTTCTTC,CASRSAGGTWGEQFF
TRBV30,.,.,TRBJ1-4,TGTGCCTGGAACAGGGCAACTAATGAAAAACTGTTTTTT,CAWNRATNEKLFF
TRBV19,TRBD2,.,TRBJ2-7,TGTGCCAGTAGCGAACTAGCGGGAGTTCGCGAGCAGTACTTC,CASSELAGVREQYF
TRBV19,.,.,TRBJ2-3,TGTGCCAGTAGTATAGTATCGCTGGGCGCAGATACGCAGTATTTT,CASSIVSLGADTQYF
TRBV9,TRBD2,.,TRBJ2-1,TGTGCCAGCAGCGTAGTGGTTAGCGGGGCAGCCTACAATGAGCAGTTCTTC,CASSVVVSGAAYNEQFF
TRBV7-9,TRBD1,few,TRBJ2-5,TGTGCCAGCAGCCGAACAGGGGGGCAAGAGACCCAGTACTTC,CASSRTGGQETQYF
TRBV9,TRBD2,.,TRBJ2-5,TGTGCCAGCAGCGTAGGACTAGCTGAGTCAGAGACCCAGTACTTC,CASSVGLAESETQYF
TRBV6-5,TRBD1,.,TRBJ1-4,TGTGCCAGCAGTTACCGACAGGGACGGGAAAAACTGTTTTTT,CASSYRQGREKLFF
TRBV3-1/TRBV3-2,.,.,TRBJ1-2,TGTGCCAGCACCAGAAGAGGGGCAGGGGACACACCGACCGCGGGCTACACCTTC,CASTRRGAGDTPTAGYTF
TRBV7-9,.,.,TRBJ1-4,TGTGCCAGCAGCTTAGCGGGGCTCATGACGGAACTGTTTTTT,CASSLAGLMTELFF
TRBV9,TRBD1,once,TRBJ2-3,TGTGCCAGCAGCGTAGTATCGGGACAGACCACAGATACGCAGTATTTT,CASSVVSGQTTDTQYF
TRBV5-8,TRBD1,once,TRBJ1-3,TGTGCCAGCAGCTTGGGTCAGGGGGTCCGAAACACCATATATTTT,CASSLGQGVRNTIYF
TRBV6-5,TRBD1,.,TRBJ2-5,TGTGCCAGCAGTTACTCATCTCGACAGGGAAAAGAGACCCAGTACTTC,CASSYSSRQGKETQYF
TRBV27,TRBD2,.,TRBJ2-7,TGTGCCAGCAGTACCCGGGGGGTGACAGTGCCCTACGAGCAGTACTTC,CASSTRGVTVPYEQYF
TRBV28,.,.,TRBJ2-4,TGTGCCAGCAGCCCCGGGTCCCCCCGAAACATTCAGTACTTC,CASSPGSPRNIQYF
TRBV19,.,.,TRBJ2-3,TGTGCCAGTTCGAGCGACAGGAGCACAGATACGCAGTATTTT,CASSSDRSTDTQYF
TRBV18,TRBD1,.,TRBJ2-7,TGTGCCAGCTCACCACGGGACAGCTCCTACGAGCAGTACTTC,CASSPRDSSYEQYF
TRBV19,TRBD2,.,TRBJ2-1,TGTGCCAGTAGTATTGAAGCATCCGGGAGGGCCTTATACAATGAGCAGTTCTTC,CASSIEASGRALYNEQFF
TRBV10-3,.,.,TRBJ2-7,TGTGCCATCAGTGACAGGGGTGTTTCGTCCGAGCAGTACTTC,CAISDRGVSSEQYF
TRBV7-9,.,.,TRBJ1-4,TGTGCCAGCAGCTTGGCAGGCCCTAATGAAAAACTGTTTTTT,CASSLAGPNEKLFF
TRBV11-2,.,.,TRBJ1-2,TGTGCCAGCAGCCCCGCAGGGAAAAACTATGGCTACACCTTC,CASSPAGKNYGYTF
TRBV4-1,TRBD2,few,TRBJ2-2,TGCGCCAGCAGCCAAGATCATGGACTAGCAGCGAACACCGGGGAGCTGTTTTTT,CASSQDHGLAANTGELFF
TRBV25-1,.,few,TRBJ2-7,TGTGCCAGCAGTGAATCTGGGACAAATATCCTGGCCTACGAGCAGTACTTC,CASSESGTNILAYEQYF
TRBV14,TRBD1,.,TRBJ1-1,TGTGCCAGCAGCCAAGACCCGGGACAGGGGATGTCTGAAGCTTTCTTT,CASSQDPGQGMSEAFF
TRBV3-1/TRBV3-2,TRBD2,once,TRBJ2-3,TGTGCCAGCAGCCACCACGGGAGGACGGGAGATACGCAGTATTTT,CASSHHGRTGDTQYF
TRBV4-3,.,.,TRBJ1-2,TGCGCCAGCAGCCAAGGCCCACAGGGAGACTATGGCTACACCTTC,CASSQGPQGDYGYTF
TRBV2,TRBD2,.,TRBJ2-7,TGTGCCAGCAGTGAAGGGGCTAGCGGGAGTGTCTACGAGCAGTACTTC,CASSEGASGSVYEQYF
TRBV10-1,.,few,TRBJ1-1,TGCGCCAGCCGGTCAAAAGCTTTCTTT,CASRSKAFF
TRBV7-7,TRBD1,.,TRBJ2-5,TGTGCTAGCAGCAAGACAGGGGGCCTTTTGGAGACCCAGTACTTC,CASSKTGGLLETQYF
TRBV9,TRBD2,.,TRBJ2-7,TGTGCCAGCAGCGTAGGGGGACTAGCGGGCTACGAGCAGTACTTC,CASSVGGLAGYEQYF
TRBV5-5,.,.,TRBJ1-1,TGTGCCAGCAGCGCTACCCTGAACACTGAAGCTTTCTTT,CASSATLNTEAFF